These 24 T cell receptor beta chains were sequenced from one sample in a study of T cells of healthy individuals. One entry per CDR3 protein results from TCRdb running MiXCR on the 5' RACE reads. The sample consists of around 98,000 distinct CDR3 sequences, 15% to 20% of them appearing once. The receptors here all came from a human donor in good health.

The chain has TRBV12-3 or TRBV12-4 and TRBJ2-3; D remains ambiguous. V was trimmed by 6 bases and J by 6 bases, leaving 10 bases between them. CDR3 length: 12 residues. The DNA of the CDR3 is TGTGCCAGCAGACCCACTCTGGATACGCAGTATTTT. Translated, it gives CASRPTLDTQYF.

The chain uses TRBV7-9 and TRBJ2-7; a weak D match, TRBD2 (5 bases). V gave up 2 bases and J gave up 4 bases, with 9 bases separating them. The length of the CDR3 is 13 residues. CDR1 is SEHNR and CDR2 is FQNEAQ in the germline V gene (reference sequence). This chain's CDR3 is CASSLPGRYEQYF. DNA for the CDR3: TGTGCCAGCAGCTTACCGGGAAGGTACGAGCAGTACTTC.

This clonotype was recorded at least ten times. The rearrangement joins TRBV30 to TRBJ1-5; TRBD1 matches 8 bases. The CDR3 consists of 15 residues. Germline V gives CDR1 GTSNPN, CDR2 SVGIG (reference sequence). V lost 1 base, J lost 2 bases, and 4 bases stayed unmatched. The CDR3 region is CAWSGGQGGNQPQHF. Here the CDR3 DNA reads TGTGCCTGGAGTGGTGGACAGGGAGGCAATCAGCCCCAGCATTTT.

The rearrangement joins TRBV6-5 to TRBJ2-2; D possibly corresponds to TRBD2 (6 bases). The CDR3 runs 14 residues. Germline CDR1 MNHEY, CDR2 SVGAGI. Trimming shortened V by 5 bases and J by 5 bases, and 12 bases separated the two germline ends. The CDR3 nucleotides are TGTGCCAGCAGTATCGGGACTTCAACCGGGGAGCTGTTTTTT. Encoded protein: CASSIGTSTGELFF.

The CDR3 protein is CSVSGTGGTNEQFF. CDR3 nucleotide sequence: TGCAGCGTCTCCGGGACAGGGGGCACGAATGAGCAGTTCTTC. The J gene is TRBJ2-1, the V gene TRBV29-1; TRBD1 aligns across 12 bases. The CDR3 runs to 14 residues. Germline loops: CDR1 SQVTM, CDR2 ANQGSEA. V shed 6 bases and J 7 bases; nucleotides not matched to a gene: 7.

This clonotype was seen only a few times. This chain uses TRBV7-2 with TRBJ2-2, with D perhaps matching TRBD1 (5 bases). V shed 2 bases and J shed 3 bases, with 13 bases lying between them. This CDR3 spans 16 amino acids. From germline, CDR1 is SGHTA and CDR2 FQGNSA. The CDR3 loop reads CASSLSSAGYTGELFF. The CDR3 region has the DNA TGTGCCAGCAGCTTAAGTTCGGCAGGGTACACCGGGGAGCTGTTTTTT.

This clonotype occurred a few times. The chain carries TRBV27 and TRBJ1-5; 7 bases are shared with TRBD1. CDR1 is MNHEY and CDR2 is SMNVEV in the germline V gene (reference sequence). After removal of 4 bases from V and 4 bases from J, the junction contained 4 bases not matched to a gene. The CDR3 sequence is 14 residues long. Written as DNA, the CDR3 is TGTGCCAGCAGTTGGACAGGACGAAATCAGCCCCAGCATTTT. It translates to CASSWTGRNQPQHF.

This chain links TRBV4-3 with TRBJ1-1; 8 nucleotides align to TRBD1. In germline, CDR1 is LGHNA, CDR2 YSLEER. Germline trimming cut 0 bases from V and 0 bases from J; bases unmatched to any gene: 6. This CDR3 comprises 17 residues. This CDR3 reads CASSQENRGGLNTEAFF. The CDR3 DNA is TGCGCCAGCAGCCAAGAAAACAGGGGGGGCCTGAACACTGAAGCTTTCTTT.

The sample holds a few counts of this clonotype. This sequence joins TRBV20-1 and TRBJ1-4; 10 nucleotides match TRBD1. In germline, CDR1 is DFQATT, CDR2 SNEGSKA (reference sequence). CDR3 length: 15 residues. The V and J ends lost 1 base and 7 bases, in that order; junction bases with no gene match: 6. The CDR3 bases are TGCAGTGCTAGAGCCCCGACAGGGGGCGGTGAAAAACTGTTTTTT. Amino acid sequence: CSARAPTGGGEKLFF.

This sequence joins TRBV2 and TRBJ1-1, with D perhaps matching TRBD1 (5 bases). V shed 7 bases and J shed 6 bases, with 12 bases lying between them. CDR1 is SNHLY and CDR2 is FYNNEI in the germline V gene. The CDR3 contains 12 residues. The CDR3 spells CASTWGRSEAFF. The CDR3 DNA follows: TGTGCCAGCACTTGGGGGAGGTCTGAAGCTTTCTTT. The full variable domain, rest sourced from reference TRBV2 and TRBJ1-1, is EPEVTQTPSHQVTQMGQEVILRCVPISNHLYFYWYRQILGQKVEFLVSFYNNEISEKSEIFDDQFSVERPDGSNFTLKIRSTKLEDSAMYFCASTWGRSEAFFGQGTRLTVV.

This clonotype was seen a handful of times. The chain links TRBV7-2 to TRBJ1-2; TRBD1 matches 8 bases. Germline V gene data show CDR1 as SGHTA and CDR2 as FQGNSA. V was clipped by 1 base and J by 4 bases; unmatched bases: 11. The CDR3 contains 17 residues. The chain's CDR3 is CASSLGGRGTGAYGYTF. The CDR3, as DNA: TGTGCCAGCAGCTTAGGGGGAAGGGGGACAGGAGCCTATGGCTACACCTTC. The full variable domain, in which reference TRBV7-2 and TRBJ1-2 provide the parts outside the CDR3, is GAGVSQSPSNKVTEKGKDVELRCDPISGHTALYWYRQSLGQGLEFLIYFQGNSAPDKSGLPSDRFSAERTGGSVSTLTIQRTQQEDSAVYLCASSLGGRGTGAYGYTFGSGTRLTVV.

This clonotype was recorded at least ten times. V gene TRBV10-3 combines with J gene TRBJ2-2; the D is unclear. Germline V lookup: CDR1 ENHRY, CDR2 SYGVKD. The CDR3 is 14 residues long. V was pared by 3 bases and J by 1 base, with 6 bases between. The CDR3 bases are TGTGCCATCAGTGACAGGTTGAACACCGGGGAGCTGTTTTTT. It translates to CAISDRLNTGELFF.

This rearrangement joins TRBV20-1 to TRBJ1-1, with D uncertain. V lost 0 bases to trimming and J lost 4 bases, with 18 bases between them. Germline loops: CDR1 DFQATT, CDR2 SNEGSKA (reference sequence). The CDR3 length is 16 residues. CDR3 region: CSARDPRAGEITEAFF. The CDR3 DNA follows: TGCAGTGCTAGAGATCCCCGAGCAGGTGAGATCACTGAAGCTTTCTTT.

This clonotype was counted ten times or more. The DNA for the CDR3 is TGTGCCAGCAGCCTAGGACTAGCCTACGAGCAGTTCTTC. This gives the protein CASSLGLAYEQFF. The V gene is TRBV12-3 or TRBV12-4, the J gene TRBJ2-1, with TRBD2 matching over 8 bases. V was pared by 6 bases and J by 10 bases, with 8 bases of the junction left unmatched. CDR3 length equals 13 residues.

This clonotype was detected ten times or more. The chain recombines TRBV29-1 with TRBJ1-1; 7 bases agree with TRBD1. V lost 5 bases, J lost 6 bases, and 12 bases stayed unmatched. CDR3 length equals 14 residues. Germline CDR1 SQVTM, CDR2 ANQGSEA. The DNA for the CDR3 is TGCAGCGTTCTCCCTACAGGGGCGACGGCTGAAGCTTTCTTT. Its protein is CSVLPTGATAEAFF. The variable domain in full, with the rest retrieved from reference TRBV29-1 and TRBJ1-1, is SAVISQKPSRDICQRGTSLTIQCQVDSQVTMMFWYRQQPGQSLTLIATANQGSEATYESGFVIDKFPISRPNLTFSTLTVSNMSPEDSSIYLCSVLPTGATAEAFFGQGTRLTVV.

This clonotype came up a few times. The chain has TRBV20-1 and TRBJ2-7, with D perhaps TRBD1 (5 bases). V was cut by 1 base and J by 3 bases, with 10 bases left in between. The CDR3 is 13 residues long. Germline V gene sequence: CDR1 DFQATT, CDR2 SNEGSKA (reference sequence). The CDR3, as DNA: TGCAGTGCTAGAGGGGCCAGGGACTACGAGCAGTACTTC. Translated: CSARGARDYEQYF.

The chain couples TRBV23-1 to TRBJ2-7, with TRBD1 matching 7 bases. TRBV23-1 is annotated as an ORF whose role is uncertain. Trimming at V came to 4 bases and at J to 0 bases, leaving 6 bases not matched to a gene. The CDR3 extends over 15 amino acids. The CDR3 region is CASSRGGGYSYEQYF. The CDR3 region has the DNA TGCGCCAGCAGTCGAGGGGGCGGCTACTCCTACGAGCAGTACTTC.

This clonotype turned up a few times. The J gene is TRBJ1-2, the V gene TRBV12-5; 7 bases match TRBD1. The CDR3 consists of 19 residues. The germline CDR1 and CDR2 sequences are LGHNT and FRNRAP. With V trimmed by 0 bases and J by 0 bases, 13 bases remained unmatched. Here the CDR3 reads CASGLVLGTALKANYGYTF. The CDR3 DNA is TGTGCTAGTGGTTTGGTATTGGGGACAGCGCTAAAAGCTAACTATGGCTACACCTTC.

J is TRBJ2-3 and V is TRBV4-3; D possibly corresponds to TRBD2 (5 bases). Germline V gene data show CDR1 as LGHNA and CDR2 as YSLEER. CDR3 length equals 13 residues. Trimming removed 4 bases at V and 2 bases at J, with 7 bases between. CDR3 loop: CASSPGVTDTQYF. In DNA, the CDR3 is TGCGCCAGCAGCCCCGGGGTCACAGATACGCAGTATTTT.

This clonotype was recorded at least ten times. The rearrangement uses TRBV4-3 and TRBJ1-5; D is uncertain. The V gene lost 4 bases and the J gene lost 6 bases, with 13 bases spanning the gap. This CDR3 is built from 14 residues. Germline V gives CDR1 LGHNA, CDR2 YSLEER. The CDR3 bases are TGCGCCAGCAGCCGCGACCCTGGCGGTCAGCCCCAGCATTTT. As protein: CASSRDPGGQPQHF.

This clonotype was recorded only once. The chain links TRBV7-6 to TRBJ2-6; 9 bases are shared with TRBD1. From germline, CDR1 is SGHVS and CDR2 FNYEAQ. CDR3 size: 19 residues. V gave up 5 bases and J gave up 0 bases; unmatched junction bases: 11. The CDR3 here is CASSPRAGQGYSGANVLTF. The CDR3 DNA is TGTGCCAGCAGCCCACGAGCGGGACAGGGATACTCTGGGGCCAACGTCCTGACTTTC.

This clonotype has just a few counts. CDR3 nucleotides: TGTGCCAGCAGCATTAGCACAGATACGCAGTATTTT. Translation gives CASSISTDTQYF. The gene calls are TRBV7-9 and TRBJ2-3; D not resolved. V was shortened by 5 bases and J by 0 bases, with 3 bases between the two germline ends. The CDR3 covers 12 residues. Germline lookup yields CDR1 SEHNR and CDR2 FQNEAQ (reference sequence).

The chain uses TRBV4-1 and TRBJ2-1; the match to TRBD2 covers 7 bases. In germline, CDR1 is MGHRA, CDR2 YSYEKL. The CDR3 sequence is 16 residues long. V lost 3 bases, J lost 6 bases, and 11 bases stayed unmatched. Here the CDR3 DNA reads TGCGCCAGCAGCCATCATCTAGGGGAGGGGCGCAATGAGCAGTTCTTC. The encoded protein is CASSHHLGEGRNEQFF.

CDR3 sequence (DNA): TGTGCCAGCAGTTACAGGGGACAGGGGATCCCGCCCTACACCTTC. Translation gives CASSYRGQGIPPYTF. V usage is TRBV6-5 and J usage is TRBJ1-2, with 10 bases lining up with TRBD1. This CDR3 spans 15 amino acids. CDR1 is MNHEY, CDR2 SVGAGI, per germline. The junction had 10 bases not matched to a gene; V was cut back by 2 bases and J by 10 bases.